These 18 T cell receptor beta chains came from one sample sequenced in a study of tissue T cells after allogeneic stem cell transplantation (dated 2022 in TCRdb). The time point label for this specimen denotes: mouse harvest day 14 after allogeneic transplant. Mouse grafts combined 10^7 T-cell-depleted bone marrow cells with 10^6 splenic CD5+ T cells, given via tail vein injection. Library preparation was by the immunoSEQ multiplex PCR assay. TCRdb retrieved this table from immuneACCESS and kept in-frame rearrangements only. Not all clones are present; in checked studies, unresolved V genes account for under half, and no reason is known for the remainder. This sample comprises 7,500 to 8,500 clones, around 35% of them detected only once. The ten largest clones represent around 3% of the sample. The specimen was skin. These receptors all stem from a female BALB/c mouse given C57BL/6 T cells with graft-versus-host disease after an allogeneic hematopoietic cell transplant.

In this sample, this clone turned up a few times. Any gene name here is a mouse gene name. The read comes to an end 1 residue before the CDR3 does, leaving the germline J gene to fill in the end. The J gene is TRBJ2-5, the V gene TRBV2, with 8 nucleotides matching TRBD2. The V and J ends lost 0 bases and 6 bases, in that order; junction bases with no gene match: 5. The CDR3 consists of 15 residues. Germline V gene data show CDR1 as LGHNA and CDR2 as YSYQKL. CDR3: CASSQDGWGADTQYF. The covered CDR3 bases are TGTGCCAGCAGCCAAGATGGCTGGGGGGCGGACACCCAGTAC.

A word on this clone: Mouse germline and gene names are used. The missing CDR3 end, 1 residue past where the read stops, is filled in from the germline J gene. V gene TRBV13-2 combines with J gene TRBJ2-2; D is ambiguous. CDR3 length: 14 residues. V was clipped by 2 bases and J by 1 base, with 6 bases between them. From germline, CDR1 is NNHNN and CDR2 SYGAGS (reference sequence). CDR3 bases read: TGTGCCAGCGGTGACGGCTTAAACACCGGGCAGCTCTAC. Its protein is CASGDGLNTGQLY. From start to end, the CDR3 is CASGDGLNTGQLYF.

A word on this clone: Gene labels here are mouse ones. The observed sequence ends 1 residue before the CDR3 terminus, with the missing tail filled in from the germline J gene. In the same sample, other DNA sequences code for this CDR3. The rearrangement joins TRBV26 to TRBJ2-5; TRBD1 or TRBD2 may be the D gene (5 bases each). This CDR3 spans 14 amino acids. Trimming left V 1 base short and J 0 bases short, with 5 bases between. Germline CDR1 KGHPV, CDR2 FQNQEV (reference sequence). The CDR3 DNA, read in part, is TGTGCCAGCAGTCTGTGGGGGAACCAAGACACCCAGTAC. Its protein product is CASSLWGNQDTQY. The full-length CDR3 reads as CASSLWGNQDTQYF.

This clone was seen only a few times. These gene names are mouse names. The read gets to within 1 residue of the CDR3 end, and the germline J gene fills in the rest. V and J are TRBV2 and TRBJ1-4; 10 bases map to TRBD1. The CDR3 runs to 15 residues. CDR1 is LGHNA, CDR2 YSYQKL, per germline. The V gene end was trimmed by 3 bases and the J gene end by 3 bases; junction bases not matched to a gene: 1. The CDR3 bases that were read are TGTGCCAGCAGCCAGGGACAGGGGCCCAACGAAAGATTATTT. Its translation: CASSQGQGPNERLF. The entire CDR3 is CASSQGQGPNERLFF.

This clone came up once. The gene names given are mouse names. CDR3 sequence: CASSLGQGTDYTF. The covered CDR3 bases are TGTGCCAGCAGTCTGGGACAGGGGACCGACTACACC. V is TRBV26 and J is TRBJ1-2, with 9 positions matching TRBD1. Read coverage stops 1 residue before the CDR3 terminus; the germline J gene supplies the remainder. Germline V gene lookup returns CDR1 KGHPV and CDR2 FQNQEV (reference sequence). This CDR3 spans 13 amino acids. V lost 2 bases to trimming and J lost 6 bases; unmatched junction nucleotides: 1.

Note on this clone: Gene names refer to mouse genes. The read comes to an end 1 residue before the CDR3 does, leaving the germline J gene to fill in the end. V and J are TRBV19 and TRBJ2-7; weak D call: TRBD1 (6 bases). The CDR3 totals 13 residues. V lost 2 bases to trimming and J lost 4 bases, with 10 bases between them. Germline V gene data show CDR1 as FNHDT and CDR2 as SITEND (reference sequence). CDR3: CASSMMGQYEQYF. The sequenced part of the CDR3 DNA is TGTGCCAGCAGTATGATGGGACAATATGAACAGTAC. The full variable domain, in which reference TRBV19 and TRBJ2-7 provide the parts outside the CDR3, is GGIITQTPKFLIGQEGQKLTLKCQQNFNHDTMYWYRQDSGKGLRLIYYSITENDLQKGDLSEGYDASREKKSSFSLTVTSAQKNEMAVFLCASSMMGQYEQYFGPGTRLTVL.

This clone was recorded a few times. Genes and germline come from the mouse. Incomplete CDR3 DNA: TGTGCCAGCAGACGGGACGTAAACACAGAAGTCTTC. Amino acid sequence: CASRRDVNTEVF. The CDR3, in full, reads CASRRDVNTEVFF. The rearrangement joins TRBV26 to TRBJ1-1, with TRBD1 as a possible D gene (5 bases). The read halts 1 residue ahead of the CDR3 end, with the missing end drawn from the germline J gene. Looked up from germline, CDR1 is KGHPV and CDR2 is FQNQEV (reference sequence). V lost 6 bases, J lost 1 base, and 9 bases lay in between. The CDR3 has 13 amino acids.

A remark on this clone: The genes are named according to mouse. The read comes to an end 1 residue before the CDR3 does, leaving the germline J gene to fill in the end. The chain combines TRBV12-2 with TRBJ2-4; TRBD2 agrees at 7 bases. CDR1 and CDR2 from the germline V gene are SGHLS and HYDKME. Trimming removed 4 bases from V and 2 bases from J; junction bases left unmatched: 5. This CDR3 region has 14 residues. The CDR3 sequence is CASSVGTAQNTLYF. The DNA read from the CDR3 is TGTGCCAGCTCAGTTGGGACTGCTCAAAACACCTTGTAC. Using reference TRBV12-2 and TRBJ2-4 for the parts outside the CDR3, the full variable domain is NSGVVQSPRYIIKGKGERSILKCIPISGHLSVAWYQQTQGQELKFFIQHYDKMERDKGNLPSRFSVQQFDDYHSEMNMSALELEDSAVYFCASSVGTAQNTLYFGAGTRLSVL.

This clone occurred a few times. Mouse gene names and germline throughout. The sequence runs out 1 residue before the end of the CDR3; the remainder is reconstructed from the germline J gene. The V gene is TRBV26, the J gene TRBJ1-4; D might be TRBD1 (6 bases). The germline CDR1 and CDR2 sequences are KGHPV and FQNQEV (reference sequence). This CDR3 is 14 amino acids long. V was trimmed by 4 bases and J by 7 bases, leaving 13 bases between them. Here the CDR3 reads CASSPPGAAERLFF. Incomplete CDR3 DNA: TGTGCCAGCAGTCCGCCGGGGGCCGCCGAAAGATTATTT.

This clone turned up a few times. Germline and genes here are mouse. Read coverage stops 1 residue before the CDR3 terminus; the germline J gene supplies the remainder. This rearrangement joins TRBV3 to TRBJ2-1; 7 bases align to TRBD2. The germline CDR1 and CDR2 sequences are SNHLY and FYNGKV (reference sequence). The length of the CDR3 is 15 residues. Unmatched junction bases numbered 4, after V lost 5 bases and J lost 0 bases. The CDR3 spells CASSILGYNYAEQFF. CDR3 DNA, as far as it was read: TGTGCCAGCAGCATACTGGGGTATAACTATGCTGAGCAGTTC.

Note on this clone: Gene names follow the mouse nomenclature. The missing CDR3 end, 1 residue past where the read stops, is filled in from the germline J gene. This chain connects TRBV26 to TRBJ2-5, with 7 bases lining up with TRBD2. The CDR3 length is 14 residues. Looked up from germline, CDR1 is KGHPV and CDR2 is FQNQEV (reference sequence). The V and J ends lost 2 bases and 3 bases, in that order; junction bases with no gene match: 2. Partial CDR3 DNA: TGTGCCAGCAGTCTGCACTGGGGACAAGACACCCAGTAC. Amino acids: CASSLHWGQDTQY. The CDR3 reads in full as CASSLHWGQDTQYF.

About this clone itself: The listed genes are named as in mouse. CDR3 DNA, as far as it was read: TGTGCCAGCAGTCCCACAGGGAGAGGAAACACCTTGTAC. This translates into CASSPTGRGNTLY. From start to end, the CDR3 is CASSPTGRGNTLYF. This chain links TRBV26 with TRBJ2-4, with D possibly matching TRBD1 (6 bases). The sequenced fragment ends 1 residue before the CDR3 boundary, so the rest is inferred from the germline J gene. V lost 4 bases to trimming and J lost 5 bases, with 13 bases between them. The CDR3 covers 14 residues. CDR1 and CDR2 (germline): KGHPV, FQNQEV (reference sequence).

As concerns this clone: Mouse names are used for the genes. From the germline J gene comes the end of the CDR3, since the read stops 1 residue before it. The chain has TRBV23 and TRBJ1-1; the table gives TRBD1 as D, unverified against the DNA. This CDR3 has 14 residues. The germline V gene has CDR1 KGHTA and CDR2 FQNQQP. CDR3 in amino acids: CSSSRRQGHTEVFF. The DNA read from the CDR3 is TGCTCCAGCAGTCGACGACAGGGACACACAGAAGTCTTC.

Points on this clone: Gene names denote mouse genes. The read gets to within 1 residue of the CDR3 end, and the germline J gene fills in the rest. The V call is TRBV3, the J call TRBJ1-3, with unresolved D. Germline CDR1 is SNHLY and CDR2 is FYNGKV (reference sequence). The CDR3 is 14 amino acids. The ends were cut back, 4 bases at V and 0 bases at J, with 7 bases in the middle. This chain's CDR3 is CASSSPGSGNTLYF. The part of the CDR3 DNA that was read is TGTGCCAGCAGCTCCCCAGGTTCTGGAAATACGCTCTAT.

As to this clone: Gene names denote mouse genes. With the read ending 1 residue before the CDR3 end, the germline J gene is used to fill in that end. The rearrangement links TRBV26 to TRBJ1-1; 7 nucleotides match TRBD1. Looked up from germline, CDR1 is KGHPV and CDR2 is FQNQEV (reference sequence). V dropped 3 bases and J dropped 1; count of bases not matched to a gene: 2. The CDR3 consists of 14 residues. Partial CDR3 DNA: TGTGCCAGCAGTCTCAGGGGGGGGAACACAGAAGTCTTC. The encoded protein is CASSLRGGNTEVF. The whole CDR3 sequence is CASSLRGGNTEVFF. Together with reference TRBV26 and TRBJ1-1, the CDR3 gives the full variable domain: NSKVIQTPRYLVKGQGQKAKMRCIPEKGHPVVFWYQQNKNNEFKFLINFQNQEVLQQIDMTEKRFSAECPSNSPCSLEIQSSEAGDSALYLCASSLRGGNTEVFFGKGTRLTVV.

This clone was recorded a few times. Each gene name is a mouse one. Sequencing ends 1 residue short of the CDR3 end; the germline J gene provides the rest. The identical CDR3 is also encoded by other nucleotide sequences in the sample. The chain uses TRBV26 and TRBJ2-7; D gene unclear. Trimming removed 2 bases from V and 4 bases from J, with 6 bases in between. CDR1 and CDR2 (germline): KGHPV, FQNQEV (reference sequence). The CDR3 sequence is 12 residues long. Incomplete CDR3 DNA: TGTGCCAGCAGTCTGGGCAGTTATGAACAGTAC. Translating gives CASSLGSYEQY. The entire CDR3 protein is CASSLGSYEQYF. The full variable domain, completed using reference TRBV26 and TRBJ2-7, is NSKVIQTPRYLVKGQGQKAKMRCIPEKGHPVVFWYQQNKNNEFKFLINFQNQEVLQQIDMTEKRFSAECPSNSPCSLEIQSSEAGDSALYLCASSLGSYEQYFGPGTRLTVL.

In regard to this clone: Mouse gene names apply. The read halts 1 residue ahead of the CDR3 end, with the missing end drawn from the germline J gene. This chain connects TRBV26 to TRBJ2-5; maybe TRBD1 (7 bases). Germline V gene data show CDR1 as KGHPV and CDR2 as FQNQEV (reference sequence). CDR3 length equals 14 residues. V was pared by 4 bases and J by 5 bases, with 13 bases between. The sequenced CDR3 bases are TGTGCCAGCAGTCCAAATCAGGGGGGAGACACCCAGTAC. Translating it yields CASSPNQGGDTQY. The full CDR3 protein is CASSPNQGGDTQYF.

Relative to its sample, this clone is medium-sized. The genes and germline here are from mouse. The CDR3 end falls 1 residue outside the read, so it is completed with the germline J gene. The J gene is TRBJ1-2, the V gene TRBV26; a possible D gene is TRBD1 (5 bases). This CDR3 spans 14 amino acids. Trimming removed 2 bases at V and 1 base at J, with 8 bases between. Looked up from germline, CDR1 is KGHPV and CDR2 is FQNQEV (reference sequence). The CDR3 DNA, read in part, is TGTGCCAGCAGTCTGCCAGGGATAAACTCCGACTACACC. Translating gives CASSLPGINSDYT. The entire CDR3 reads CASSLPGINSDYTF.